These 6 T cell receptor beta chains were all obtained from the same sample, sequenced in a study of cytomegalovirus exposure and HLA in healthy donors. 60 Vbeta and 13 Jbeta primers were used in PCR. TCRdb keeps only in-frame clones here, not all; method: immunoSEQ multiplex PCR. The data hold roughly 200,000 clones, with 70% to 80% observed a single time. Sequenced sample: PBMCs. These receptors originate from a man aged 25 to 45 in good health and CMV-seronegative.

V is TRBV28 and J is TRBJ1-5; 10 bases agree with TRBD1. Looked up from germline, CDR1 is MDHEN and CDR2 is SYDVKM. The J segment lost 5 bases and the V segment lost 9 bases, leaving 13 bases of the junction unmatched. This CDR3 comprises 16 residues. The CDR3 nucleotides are TGTGCCAGTCAAAATAGACGACAGGGGGCATATCAGCCCCAGCATTTT. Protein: CASQNRRQGAYQPQHF.

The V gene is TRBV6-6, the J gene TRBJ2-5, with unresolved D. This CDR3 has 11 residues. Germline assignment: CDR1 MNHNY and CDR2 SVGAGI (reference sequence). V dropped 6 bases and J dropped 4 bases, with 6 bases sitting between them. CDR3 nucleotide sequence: TGTGCCAGCAGCAACAGAGAGACCCAGTACTTC. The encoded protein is CASSNRETQYF.

The CDR3 region is CASSLGGLTEAFF. In nucleotides, the CDR3 is TGCGCCAGCAGCTTGGGAGGGTTGACTGAAGCTTTCTTT. The J gene is TRBJ1-1, the V gene TRBV5-1, with D unresolved. Trimming cost V 0 bases and J 5 bases, with 8 bases left between them. The CDR3 loop spans 13 amino acids. Germline CDR1 and CDR2: SGHRS and YFSETQ.

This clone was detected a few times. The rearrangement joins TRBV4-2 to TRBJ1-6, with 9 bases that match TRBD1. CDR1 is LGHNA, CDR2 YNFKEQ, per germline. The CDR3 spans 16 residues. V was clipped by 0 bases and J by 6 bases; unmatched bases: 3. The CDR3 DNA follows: TGTGCCAGCAGCCAAGAACCGACAGGGGGTAATTCACCCCTCCACTTT. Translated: CASSQEPTGGNSPLHF.

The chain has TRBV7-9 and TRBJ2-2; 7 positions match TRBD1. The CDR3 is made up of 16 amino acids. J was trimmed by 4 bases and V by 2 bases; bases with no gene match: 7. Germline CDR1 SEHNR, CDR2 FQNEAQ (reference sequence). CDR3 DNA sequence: TGTGCCAGCAGCTTACCACAGGGGTACGGCACCGGGGAGCTGTTTTTT. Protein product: CASSLPQGYGTGELFF.

CDR3 protein: CASSYSAQGQTYEQYF. The CDR3 DNA is TGTGCCAGCAGTTACTCCGCTCAGGGACAGACCTACGAGCAGTACTTC. The rearrangement links TRBV6-6 to TRBJ2-7; 7 bases are shared with TRBD1. The J segment lost 2 bases and the V segment lost 0 bases, leaving 7 bases of the junction unmatched. This CDR3 is built from 16 residues. Germline V lookup: CDR1 MNHNY, CDR2 SVGAGI (reference sequence).